The 5 T cell receptor beta chains given below trace back to one sample, sequenced in a study of T-cell reconstitution after alpha-beta-depleted transplantation in children. The TCRbeta library incorporated unique molecular identifiers. TCRdb recomputed calls from the PCR reads with MiXCR, one row per CDR3 protein. The repertoire consists of hundreds of thousands of distinct CDR3 sequences, with roughly 10% occurring once and the leading ten covering roughly 27%. The material was PBMCs, obtained before TCRalphabeta/CD19-depleted stem cell transplant. Receptors were obtained from a child under two years old with acute myeloid leukemia, due to receive a stem cell transplant.

This clonotype was observed at least ten times. CDR3 coding DNA: TGTGCCAGCAGCTGGACTAGCGGGAGGACCCCAGATACGCAGTATTTT. This gives the protein CASSWTSGRTPDTQYF. The rearrangement uses TRBV12-3 or TRBV12-4 and TRBJ2-3; 14 bases match TRBD2. The CDR3 is 16 amino acids. The ends lost 6 bases at V and 4 bases at J; junction bases unmatched: 6.

This clonotype was observed at least ten times. V gene TRBV28 combines with J gene TRBJ1-1; TRBD1 matches 11 bases. The CDR3 is made up of 14 amino acids. Germline CDR1 is MDHEN and CDR2 is SYDVKM. Unmatched junction bases numbered 4, after V lost 5 bases and J lost 5 bases. CDR3 sequence: CASSRTGGLTEAFF. CDR3 nucleotides: TGTGCCAGCAGTCGGACAGGGGGCTTGACTGAAGCTTTCTTT.

This clonotype occurred many times. This rearrangement joins TRBV28 to TRBJ2-3, with D tentatively TRBD1 (5 bases). The CDR3 is made up of 13 amino acids. In germline, CDR1 is MDHEN, CDR2 SYDVKM. V gave up 6 bases and J gave up 0 bases, with 7 bases separating them. As DNA, the CDR3 is TGTGCCAGCAGCAGGGTGAGCACAGATACGCAGTATTTT. Translation gives CASSRVSTDTQYF.

This clonotype occurred many times. The chain couples TRBV27 to TRBJ2-3; D unclear. The V gene lost 2 bases and the J gene lost 7 bases, with 10 bases spanning the gap. The length of the CDR3 is 13 residues. Germline V gene lookup returns CDR1 MNHEY and CDR2 SMNVEV (reference sequence). This CDR3 is CASSLNRLNTQYF. The CDR3 DNA sequence: TGTGCCAGCAGTTTAAATCGGCTGAATACGCAGTATTTT.

The V call is TRBV6-2 or TRBV6-3, the J call TRBJ2-4; no definite D call. V gave up 6 bases and J gave up 0 bases, with 15 bases separating them. CDR1 is MNHEY and CDR2 is SVGEGT in the germline V gene. CDR3 length: 16 amino acids. CDR3 sequence: CASSYRTDLAKNIQYF. Here the CDR3 DNA reads TGTGCCAGCAGCTATCGGACGGATTTAGCCAAAAACATTCAGTACTTC.